This TCR beta chain was identified in a study of blood T cell repertoires in COVID-19. Background on the study: Samples of COVID-19 (acute and convalescent) were obtained from the United States, Italy and Spain. PBMCs, B-cell-depleted T cells, or T cells provided the cDNA or gDNA that made up the material.

The CDR3 consists of 15 residues. The germline gives CDR1 MDHEN, CDR2 SYDVKM. V lost 5 bases to trimming and J lost 2 bases, with 15 bases between them. In the authors' workflow: From reference gene primer amplification, estimates of nucleated cell counts were derived. Produced via immunoSEQ multiplex PCR; TCRdb's table is partial and in-frame only. V and J calls and clone size are given by that table; D and trimming were obtained from the DNA. The sample carries under 200,000 clones, about 88% recorded once. Specimen: peripheral blood. V gene TRBV28 combines with J gene TRBJ1-1; D is perhaps TRBD1 (5 bases). The clonotype was recovered from an elderly woman in a cohort sampled during active or convalescent COVID-19. The CDR3 region is CASSHPGAVNTEAFF. The CDR3 region has the DNA TGTGCCAGCAGTCACCCTGGGGCAGTTAACACTGAAGCTTTCTTT. The full variable domain, with the rest looked up from reference TRBV28 and TRBJ1-1, is DVKVTQSSRYLVKRTGEKVFLECVQDMDHENMFWYRQDPGLGLRLIYFSYDVKMKEKGDIPEGYSVSREKKERFSLILESASTNQTSMYLCASSHPGAVNTEAFFGQGTRLTVV.